This T cell receptor beta chain was documented in a study of beta chain features in type 1 diabetes. Overall study results and limits: The naive, central memory and Treg TCRB repertoires of patients appeared to be more similar to one another than those of healthy donors. Still unanswered here is whether HLA type influences TCRB rearrangement. In every one of the four CD4+ subsets, TCRB CDR3s were moderately but significantly shorter in Type 1 diabetes patients.

This CDR3 has 14 residues. Between the trimmed V and J ends, which lost 6 bases and 4 bases, there was a span of 15 bases. In germline, CDR1 is LNHDA, CDR2 SQIVND (reference sequence). The isolated RNA, all of it, was reverse transcribed, so expressed TCRB transcripts were what got sequenced. The assay was immunoSEQ multiplex PCR, and TCRdb's table has in-frame clones only and misses some. The sample carries approximately 70,000 clones, nearly 50% recorded once. This clone was observed a few times. Its specificity is not known. The sequencing input was central memory CD4+ T cells from blood. The TCR comes from a man in his thirties or forties with type 1 diabetes. The genes are TRBV19 and TRBJ1-2, with D unresolved. The CDR3 loop is CASRSGGLGYGYTF. CDR3 in DNA: TGTGCCAGTAGATCGGGTGGCCTTGGCTATGGCTACACCTTC.